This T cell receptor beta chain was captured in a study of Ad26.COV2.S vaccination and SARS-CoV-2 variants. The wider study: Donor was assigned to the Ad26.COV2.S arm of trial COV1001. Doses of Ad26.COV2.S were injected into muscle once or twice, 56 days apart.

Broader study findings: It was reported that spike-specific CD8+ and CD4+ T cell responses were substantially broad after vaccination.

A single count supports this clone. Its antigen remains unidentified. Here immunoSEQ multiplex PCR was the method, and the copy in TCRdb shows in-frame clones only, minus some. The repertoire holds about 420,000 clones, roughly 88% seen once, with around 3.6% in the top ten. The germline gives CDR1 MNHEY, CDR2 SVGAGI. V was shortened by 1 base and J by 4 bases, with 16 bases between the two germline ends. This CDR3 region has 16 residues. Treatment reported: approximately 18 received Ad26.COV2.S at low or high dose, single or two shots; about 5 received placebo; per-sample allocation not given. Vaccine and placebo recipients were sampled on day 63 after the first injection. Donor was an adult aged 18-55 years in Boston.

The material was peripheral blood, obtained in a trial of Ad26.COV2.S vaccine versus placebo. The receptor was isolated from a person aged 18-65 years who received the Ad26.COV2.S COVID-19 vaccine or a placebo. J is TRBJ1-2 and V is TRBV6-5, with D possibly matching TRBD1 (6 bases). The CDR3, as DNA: TGTGCCAGCAGTTACTTGGACGACAGGTCGAGCTATGGCTACACCTTC. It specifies CASSYLDDRSSYGYTF.